The 29 T cell receptor beta chains given below trace back to one sample, sequenced in a study of T cells in women clearing cervical HPV infection (dated by TCRdb to 2017 to 2018). Receptors were amplified or captured by the immunoSEQ multiplex PCR assay. Not all clones reach the TCRdb copy of this immuneACCESS table, which keeps in-frame sequences only. Checked studies attribute under half of the gap to unresolved V genes and leave the rest unexplained. For this sample, the table gives 45,000 to 55,000 clones. The top ten clonotypes cover around 1.6% of the sample. The sample was blood buffy coat. These receptors were obtained from a woman aged 18 to 75 with a cervical HPV16 infection that either progressed to CIN3+ or cleared (not recorded which).

A remark on this clone: The read finishes 3 residues shy of the CDR3 end, and the germline J gene is used to complete it. The V gene is TRBV18, the J gene TRBJ1-1; D ambiguous. Germline assignment: CDR1 KGHSH and CDR2 LQKENI. V lost 1 base to trimming and J lost 4 bases, with 10 bases between them. The CDR3 runs 14 residues. Partial CDR3 DNA: TGTGCCAGCTCACCACGGAGAGGGCCCACTGAA. Its translation is CASSPRRGPTE. The CDR3 in full is CASSPRRGPTEAFF.

For this clone: The CDR3 is cut off 3 residues early in the read; its end comes from the germline J gene. The chain carries TRBV29-1 and TRBJ2-7, with unresolved D. The CDR3 totals 11 residues. Trimming cost V 4 bases and J 5 bases, with 9 bases left between them. CDR1 is SQVTM and CDR2 is ANQGSEA in the germline V gene. The CDR3 loop reads CSVARSNEQYF. The CDR3 DNA, read in part, is TGCAGCGTTGCTAGAAGTAACGAG.

A word on this clone: The DNA ends 3 residues before the CDR3 does, and the rest of the CDR3 is filled in from the germline J gene. This chain uses TRBV2 with TRBJ2-3; 10 bases align to TRBD1. In germline, CDR1 is SNHLY, CDR2 FYNNEI. The CDR3 loop spans 14 amino acids. V trimming: 7 bases; J trimming: 4 bases; junction bases outside the gene matches: 5. CDR3 DNA (partial): TGTGCCAGCATCAGAGACAGGGGGCCAGATACG. Protein sequence: CASIRDRGPDT. The whole CDR3 protein is CASIRDRGPDTQYF.

The CDR3 sequence: CASSAQGARENSPLHF. CDR3 DNA, as far as it was read: TGTGCCAGTAGTGCACAGGGGGCGCGTGAAAATTCACCC. This rearrangement joins TRBV19 to TRBJ1-6; TRBD1 matches at 9 bases. The read terminates 3 residues ahead of where the CDR3 ends, so the germline J gene completes it. Germline CDR1 and CDR2: LNHDA and SQIVND (reference sequence). J was trimmed by 7 bases and V by 5 bases; bases with no gene match: 9. The CDR3 contains 16 residues.

With respect to this clone: The sample has other DNA sequences that encode this CDR3 too. The CDR3 sequence is CSARRGITDTQYF. The part of the CDR3 DNA that was read is TGCAGTGCTCGCAGGGGGATCACAGATACG. The V gene is TRBV20-1, the J gene TRBJ2-3; 7 bases align to TRBD1. The read halts 3 residues ahead of the CDR3 end, with the missing end drawn from the germline J gene. The germline V gene has CDR1 DFQATT and CDR2 SNEGSKA (reference sequence). V dropped 5 bases and J dropped 2; count of bases not matched to a gene: 4. This CDR3 spans 13 amino acids.

The sequenced CDR3 bases are TGCAGCGTTACCGGGACAGCCAAGGGCGGGGAG. This encodes CSVTGTAKGGE. The full CDR3 protein reads CSVTGTAKGGELFF. The chain combines TRBV29-1 with TRBJ2-2, with 7 bases aligning to TRBD1. From the germline J gene comes the end of the CDR3, since the read stops 3 residues before it. V gave up 5 bases and J gave up 7 bases; unmatched junction bases: 10. The CDR3 length is 14 residues. CDR1 is SQVTM, CDR2 ANQGSEA, per germline.

Of note for this clone: With the read ending 3 residues before the CDR3 end, the germline J gene is used to fill in that end. V usage is TRBV9 and J usage is TRBJ1-6, with TRBD1 as a possible D gene (5 bases). V was trimmed by 3 bases and J by 10 bases, leaving 20 bases between them. Germline CDR1 and CDR2: SGDLS and YYNGEE. The CDR3 runs to 16 residues. The CDR3 loop is CASSAPPTGRESPLHF. The covered CDR3 bases are TGTGCCAGCAGCGCCCCTCCTACGGGCAGGGAATCACCC.

A word on this clone: The CDR3 is cut off 3 residues early in the read; its end comes from the germline J gene. The rearrangement uses TRBV7-3 and TRBJ2-1; a possible D gene is TRBD2 (7 bases). This CDR3 is built from 14 residues. The V gene's germline CDR1 is SGHTA and CDR2 FQGTGA. Trimming took 6 bases from V and 7 from J, leaving 16 bases between them. This CDR3 reads CASRGLGGENEQFF. CDR3 bases read: TGTGCCAGCAGAGGACTAGGGGGAGAGAATGAG.

Worth noting for this clone: The read ends 3 residues shy of where the CDR3 ends; the end is completed using the germline J gene. The chain joins TRBV5-1 to TRBJ1-1; maybe TRBD1 (5 bases). The CDR3 runs to 17 residues. Germline assignment: CDR1 SGHRS and CDR2 YFSETQ. With 4 bases removed from V and 1 base from J, the gap between germline ends came to 20 bases. Partial CDR3 DNA: TGCGCCAGCAGCCCGCGGTGGGGGACTAGGCAGAACACTGAA. Amino acid sequence: CASSPRWGTRQNTE. The entire CDR3 reads CASSPRWGTRQNTEAFF.

A remark on this clone: Read sequence stops 3 residues before the CDR3 end, and the germline J gene provides the missing end. The chain employs TRBV5-1 and TRBJ2-5; TRBD2 agrees at 11 bases. Germline assignment: CDR1 SGHRS and CDR2 YFSETQ. V lost 2 bases, J lost 0 bases, and 6 bases stayed unmatched. The CDR3 is 17 residues long. CDR3 DNA, as far as it was read: TGCGCCAGCAGCTTTGGGGCTAGCGGGAGGTACCAAGAGACC. This codes for CASSFGASGRYQET. The whole CDR3 protein is CASSFGASGRYQETQYF.

A note on this clone: The read is 3 residues too short to cover the CDR3 end, so that end is filled in from the germline J gene. V and J are TRBV20-1 and TRBJ2-7; D uncertain. V was trimmed by 3 bases and J by 2 bases, leaving 14 bases between them. Germline V gene sequence: CDR1 DFQATT, CDR2 SNEGSKA (reference sequence). CDR3 length equals 14 residues. CDR3: CSASKSGRTYEQYF. The sequenced CDR3 bases are TGCAGTGCTAGTAAGTCTGGGCGCACCTACGAG.

Remarks on this clone: The CDR3 goes on 3 residues after the read ends, and that part is filled in from the germline J gene. The rearrangement joins TRBV20-1 to TRBJ1-1; 8 nucleotides align to TRBD1. Germline lookup yields CDR1 DFQATT and CDR2 SNEGSKA (reference sequence). The CDR3 spans 11 residues. The chain's CDR3 is CSADSGGLAFF. CDR3 bases read: TGCAGTGCTGACTCAGGGGGCCTC.

In regard to this clone: The read is 3 residues too short to cover the CDR3 end, so that end is filled in from the germline J gene. The genes are TRBV20-1 and TRBJ2-2; 8 nucleotides match TRBD1. Germline trimming cut 2 bases from V and 7 bases from J; bases unmatched to any gene: 3. Germline lookup yields CDR1 DFQATT and CDR2 SNEGSKA (reference sequence). This CDR3 spans 13 amino acids. The DNA read from the CDR3 is TGCAGTGCTAGAATTACAGGGGGCGGGGAG. It codes for CSARITGGGE. The entire CDR3 reads CSARITGGGELFF.

Concerning this clone itself: The read terminates 3 residues before the CDR3 end, so the remaining end is supplied by the germline J gene. This chain connects TRBV10-1 to TRBJ2-1, with D unresolved. CDR1 WNHNN and CDR2 SYGVQD come from the germline V gene (reference sequence). The CDR3 runs 14 residues. With 0 bases removed from V and 4 bases from J, the gap between germline ends came to 7 bases. Partial CDR3 DNA: TGCGCCAGCAGTGAGTCTGGCCGTTACAATGAG. This sequence encodes CASSESGRYNE. The whole CDR3 sequence reads CASSESGRYNEQFF.

For this clone: With the read ending 3 residues before the CDR3 end, the germline J gene is used to fill in that end. The rearrangement links TRBV20-1 to TRBJ1-2, with D possibly matching TRBD1 (6 bases). CDR1 and CDR2 from the germline V gene are DFQATT and SNEGSKA (reference sequence). Between the trimmed V and J ends, which lost 6 bases and 1 base, there was a span of 9 bases. This CDR3 comprises 12 residues. This CDR3 reads CSALDSNYGYTF. CDR3 DNA, as far as it was read: TGCAGTGCCTTGGACAGTAACTATGGC.

For this clone: From the germline J gene comes the end of the CDR3, since the read stops 3 residues before it. This sample also contains other DNA sequences that code for the same CDR3. The chain couples TRBV20-1 to TRBJ1-5, with 11 bases that match TRBD1. From germline, CDR1 is DFQATT and CDR2 SNEGSKA (reference sequence). The ends lost 0 bases at V and 5 bases at J; junction bases unmatched: 3. This CDR3 is built from 15 residues. CDR3 sequence reads: CSARERTGGHQPQHF. The CDR3 DNA, read in part, is TGCAGTGCTAGAGAGCGGACAGGGGGCCATCAGCCC.

As to this clone: The CDR3 extends 3 residues past the end of the read, so its final part is completed from the germline J gene. The rearrangement joins TRBV20-1 to TRBJ2-7; 9 bases fit TRBD1. Unmatched junction bases numbered 8, after V lost 0 bases and J lost 5 bases. The CDR3 is 15 residues long. Germline V CDR1 and CDR2: DFQATT, SNEGSKA (reference sequence). CDR3 DNA, as far as it was read: TGCAGTGCTAGAGATACGGGGACAGGGTTTCACGAG. The encoded protein is CSARDTGTGFHE. The CDR3 reads in full as CSARDTGTGFHEQYF.

Turning to this clone: The CDR3 end lies 3 residues beyond the end of the read and is filled in from the germline J gene. This rearrangement joins TRBV20-1 to TRBJ1-6; 10 positions match TRBD1. V lost 3 bases, J lost 10 bases, and 15 bases stayed unmatched. The CDR3 contains 17 residues. The germline V gene has CDR1 DFQATT and CDR2 SNEGSKA (reference sequence). The part of the CDR3 DNA that was read is TGCAGTGCTAGGAGAGGGACAGGGGTTGGCAAGGGGTCACCC. Translated: CSARRGTGVGKGSP. The entire CDR3 is CSARRGTGVGKGSPLHF.

On this clone itself: The missing CDR3 end, 3 residues past where the read stops, is filled in from the germline J gene. J is TRBJ2-3 and V is TRBV19, with TRBD1 identical over 8 bases. The CDR3 has 14 residues. Per the germline V gene, CDR1 is LNHDA and CDR2 is SQIVND (reference sequence). V lost 9 bases to trimming and J lost 2 bases; unmatched junction nucleotides: 7. The CDR3 loop reads CASQDRDATDTQYF. Partial CDR3 DNA: TGTGCCAGCCAGGACAGGGACGCCACAGATACG.

CDR3 residues: CASSLGQVLLEQYF. The DNA read from the CDR3 is TGTGCCAGCAGCTTAGGCCAGGTCCTACTCGAG. V usage is TRBV13 and J usage is TRBJ2-7, with D hard to call. The read is 3 residues too short to cover the CDR3 end, so that end is filled in from the germline J gene. The V end was cut by 0 bases, the J end by 6 bases, with 12 bases between. Germline assignment: CDR1 PRHDT and CDR2 FYEKMQ (reference sequence). This CDR3 has 14 residues.

About this clone: Read data end 3 residues before the CDR3 end; the end is taken from the germline J gene. V is TRBV16 and J is TRBJ1-6; D call uncertain. V shed 0 bases and J shed 10 bases, with 7 bases lying between them. CDR1 and CDR2 from the germline V gene are KGHSY and FQNENV. CDR3 size: 13 residues. CDR3 DNA, as far as it was read: TGTGCCAGCAGCCAATCCGGGGAATCACCC. Its translation is CASSQSGESP. The whole CDR3 protein is CASSQSGESPLHF.

In regard to this clone: From the germline J gene comes the end of the CDR3, since the read stops 3 residues before it. The rearrangement links TRBV18 to TRBJ1-1, with D unresolved. V lost 2 bases, J lost 5 bases, and 9 bases lay in between. CDR1 KGHSH and CDR2 LQKENI come from the germline V gene. CDR3 size: 13 residues. CDR3 residues: CASSPGSGTEAFF. CDR3 DNA, as far as it was read: TGTGCCAGCTCACCAGGGTCGGGGACTGAA.

As regards this clone: The missing CDR3 end, 3 residues past where the read stops, is filled in from the germline J gene. V is TRBV6-2 or TRBV6-3 and J is TRBJ1-1; D gene unclear. This CDR3 region has 14 residues. V lost 8 bases and J 1 base, leaving 14 bases between the germline ends. Germline assignment: CDR1 MNHEY and CDR2 SVGEGT. The DNA read from the CDR3 is TGTGCCAGCTCCCTGTCGGGGTCGAACACTGAA. This encodes CASSLSGSNTE. The complete CDR3 reads CASSLSGSNTEAFF.

Regarding this clone: Read coverage stops 3 residues before the CDR3 terminus; the germline J gene supplies the remainder. The chain has TRBV19 and TRBJ2-1; TRBD2 agrees at 9 bases. This CDR3 contains 17 residues. Germline V gives CDR1 LNHDA, CDR2 SQIVND (reference sequence). J lost 2 bases, V lost 0 bases, and 5 bases had no gene match. CDR3 sequence reads: CASSIDLASGAYNEQFF. Incomplete CDR3 DNA: TGTGCCAGTAGTATAGATCTGGCTAGCGGGGCCTACAATGAG.

As regards this clone: From the germline J gene comes the end of the CDR3, since the read stops 3 residues before it. This chain joins TRBV5-1 and TRBJ1-6; TRBD1 matches at 10 bases. The CDR3 runs 15 residues. Germline values: CDR1 SGHRS, CDR2 YFSETQ. The V gene end was trimmed by 4 bases and the J gene end by 6 bases; junction bases not matched to a gene: 4. CDR3 residues: CASSMGQGINSPLHF. CDR3 DNA, as far as it was read: TGCGCCAGCAGCATGGGACAGGGGATTAATTCACCC.

Details on this clone: The sequenced fragment ends 3 residues before the CDR3 boundary, so the rest is inferred from the germline J gene. The chain is built from TRBV29-1 and TRBJ1-2; 7 nucleotides match TRBD1. V lost 3 bases and J lost 4; bases outside the gene matches: 8. CDR3 size: 14 residues. Germline V gives CDR1 SQVTM, CDR2 ANQGSEA. The DNA read from the CDR3 is TGCAGCGTTGATAAGGGGGCCAGCCCCTATGGC. It yields the protein CSVDKGASPYG. The full CDR3 protein reads CSVDKGASPYGYTF.

This CDR3 reads CASGGGAYNEQFF. The covered CDR3 bases are TGTGCCAGTGGAGGGGGTGCCTACAATGAG. The chain links TRBV6-2 or TRBV6-3 to TRBJ2-1; the D gene could be TRBD1 or TRBD2 (6 bases each). The read gets to within 3 residues of the CDR3 end, and the germline J gene fills in the rest. V lost 9 bases to trimming and J lost 2 bases, with 11 bases between them. Germline CDR1 MNHEY, CDR2 SVGEGT. This CDR3 spans 13 amino acids.

The part of the CDR3 DNA that was read is TGCGCCAGCAGCCGGGCTACAGGGGTCGGGCACGATACG. This translates into CASSRATGVGHDT. The CDR3 in full is CASSRATGVGHDTQYF. The chain links TRBV5-1 to TRBJ2-3; 7 bases line up with TRBD1. The read comes to an end 3 residues before the CDR3 does, leaving the germline J gene to fill in the end. Germline V CDR1 and CDR2: SGHRS, YFSETQ. CDR3 length: 16 amino acids. The J segment lost 6 bases and the V segment lost 4 bases, leaving 14 bases of the junction unmatched.

On this clone: The CDR3 end is not reached by the read, which stops 3 residues before it; the germline J gene fills it in. The V and J genes are TRBV18 and TRBJ1-2, with D possibly matching TRBD1 (6 bases). Germline assignment: CDR1 KGHSH and CDR2 LQKENI. Trimming pared 2 bases from V and 3 bases from J, leaving 16 bases between. This CDR3 comprises 16 residues. CDR3 sequence reads: CASSPIPPGADYGYTF. The sequenced part of the CDR3 DNA is TGTGCCAGCTCACCAATCCCTCCAGGGGCTGACTATGGC. Based on the CDR3 plus reference TRBV18 and TRBJ1-2, the full variable domain is NAGVMQNPRHLVRRRGQEARLRCSPMKGHSHVYWYRQLPEEGLKFMVYLQKENIIDESGMPKERFSAEFPKEGPSILRIQQVVRGDSAAYFCASSPIPPGADYGYTFGSGTRLTVV.